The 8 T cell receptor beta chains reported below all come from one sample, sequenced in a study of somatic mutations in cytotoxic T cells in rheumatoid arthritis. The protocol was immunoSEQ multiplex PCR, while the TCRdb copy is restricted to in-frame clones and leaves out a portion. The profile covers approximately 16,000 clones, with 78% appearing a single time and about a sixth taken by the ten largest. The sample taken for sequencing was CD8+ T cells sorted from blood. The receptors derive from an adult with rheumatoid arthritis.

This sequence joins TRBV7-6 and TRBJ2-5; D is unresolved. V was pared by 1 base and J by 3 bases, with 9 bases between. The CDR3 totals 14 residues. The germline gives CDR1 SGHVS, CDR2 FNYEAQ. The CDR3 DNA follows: TGTGCCAGCAGCTTAGAACGGCTTGAAGAGACCCAGTACTTC. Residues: CASSLERLEETQYF.

CDR3: CASSSETGLAIEQYF. In nucleotides, the CDR3 is TGCGCCAGCAGCTCGGAAACGGGACTAGCAATCGAGCAGTACTTC. The gene calls are TRBV5-1 and TRBJ2-7, with 9 bases matching TRBD2. V shed 3 bases and J 6 bases; nucleotides not matched to a gene: 10. The CDR3 extends over 15 amino acids. Germline CDR1 SGHRS, CDR2 YFSETQ.

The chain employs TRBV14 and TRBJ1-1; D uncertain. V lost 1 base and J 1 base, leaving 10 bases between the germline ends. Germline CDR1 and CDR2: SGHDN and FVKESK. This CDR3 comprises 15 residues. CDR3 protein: CASSQGSWGNTEAFF. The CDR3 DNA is TGTGCCAGCAGCCAAGGCTCTTGGGGGAACACTGAAGCTTTCTTT.

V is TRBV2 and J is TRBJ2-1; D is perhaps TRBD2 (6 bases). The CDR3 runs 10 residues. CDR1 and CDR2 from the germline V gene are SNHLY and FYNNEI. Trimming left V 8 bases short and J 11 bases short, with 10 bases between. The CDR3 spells CASGGTQQFF. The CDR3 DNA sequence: TGTGCCAGCGGCGGGACCCAGCAGTTCTTC.

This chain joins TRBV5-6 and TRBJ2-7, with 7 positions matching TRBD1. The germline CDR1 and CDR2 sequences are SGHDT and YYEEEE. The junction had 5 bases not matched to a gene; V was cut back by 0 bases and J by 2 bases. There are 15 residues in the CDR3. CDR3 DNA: TGTGCCAGCAGCTTGGGGACAGGTTGGCCCTACGAGCAGTACTTC. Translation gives CASSLGTGWPYEQYF.

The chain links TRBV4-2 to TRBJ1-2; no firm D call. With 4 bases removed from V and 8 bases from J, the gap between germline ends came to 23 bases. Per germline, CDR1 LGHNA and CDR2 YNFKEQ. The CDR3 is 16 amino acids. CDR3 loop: CASSLLFGNPLYGYTF. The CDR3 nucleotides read TGTGCCAGCAGCCTACTCTTCGGGAACCCCTTGTACGGCTACACCTTC.

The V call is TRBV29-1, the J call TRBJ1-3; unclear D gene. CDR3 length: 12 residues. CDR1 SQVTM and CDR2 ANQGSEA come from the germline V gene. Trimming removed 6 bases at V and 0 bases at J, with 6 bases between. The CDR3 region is CSVCTSGNTIYF. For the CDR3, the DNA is TGCAGCGTATGCACCTCTGGAAACACCATATATTTT.

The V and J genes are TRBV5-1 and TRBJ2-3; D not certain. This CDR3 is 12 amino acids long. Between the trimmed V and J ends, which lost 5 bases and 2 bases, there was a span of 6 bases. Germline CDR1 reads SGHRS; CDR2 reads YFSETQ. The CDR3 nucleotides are TGCGCCAGCAGATCTCCCACAGATACGCAGTATTTT. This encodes CASRSPTDTQYF.